The T cell receptor beta chain under discussion was sequenced for a study of blood T cell repertoires in COVID-19. About the research overall: The origin of the acute and convalescent COVID-19 samples was the United States, Italy and Spain. PBMCs, B-cell-depleted T cells, or T cells were the source of the cDNA or gDNA that made up the material.

Original processing methods: Estimation of nucleated cell counts was performed using reference gene primer amplification. Profiling relied on immunoSEQ multiplex PCR, and the TCRdb table lists in-frame clones only, not all of them. The DNA gave D and trimming, while V, J and clone size come from that table. This table holds 140,000 to 150,000 clones, just under 80% found once. Germline loops: CDR1 MGHRA, CDR2 YSYEKL. V shed 8 bases and J shed 0 bases, with 10 bases lying between them. The CDR3 is 13 residues long. Sequenced material: peripheral blood. This sequence originates from a woman in her fifties or sixties with acute or convalescent COVID-19. This chain uses TRBV4-1 with TRBJ1-1; D unresolved. The chain's CDR3 is CASQPRMNTEAFF. The DNA of the CDR3 is TGCGCCAGCCAACCGAGAATGAACACTGAAGCTTTCTTT.